Each of the 30 T cell receptor beta chains below was sequenced from the same sample in a study of control samples from healthy donors and cancer patients. The data were produced by immunoSEQ multiplex PCR, yet TCRdb's version contains in-frame clones alone and is incomplete. The sample lists roughly 150,000 clones, 93% occurring once. Sequencing used blood. These receptors originate from a man aged 50 to 59 in good health.

Only a few counts were recorded for this clone. V is TRBV5-1 and J is TRBJ1-1; 11 bases are shared with TRBD1. Trimming cost V 4 bases and J 0 bases; bases outside gene matches: 8. Germline CDR1 SGHRS, CDR2 YFSETQ. The CDR3 totals 17 residues. The CDR3 bases are TGCGCCAGCAGCCCAGGGACAGGGGGTGGGATGAACACTGAAGCTTTCTTT. Its translation: CASSPGTGGGMNTEAFF.

The chain has TRBV7-3 and TRBJ1-6; D ambiguous. Per germline, CDR1 SGHTA and CDR2 FQGTGA. Trimming stripped 4 bases from V and 7 bases from J, with 11 bases between. CDR3 length equals 14 residues. CDR3: CASSSGRLNSPLHF. The CDR3 nucleotides read TGTGCCAGCAGCTCCGGGCGTCTAAATTCACCCCTCCACTTT.

This clone occurred once. The V and J genes are TRBV7-3 and TRBJ1-1, with 7 nucleotides matching TRBD1. V lost 2 bases to trimming and J lost 8 bases; unmatched junction nucleotides: 5. Germline V lookup: CDR1 SGHTA, CDR2 FQGTGA. The CDR3 runs to 13 residues. The CDR3 nucleotides read TGTGCCAGCAGCTTACTAGACAGGGAAGAAGCTTTCTTT. Translated: CASSLLDREEAFF.

The gene calls are TRBV29-1 and TRBJ2-3; 11 bases are shared with TRBD1. Per the germline V gene, CDR1 is SQVTM and CDR2 is ANQGSEA. The CDR3 spans 15 residues. J was trimmed by 1 base and V by 1 base; bases with no gene match: 1. The CDR3 bases are TGCAGCGTTGAAGGGACAGGGGGCGGCACAGATACGCAGTATTTT. This gives the protein CSVEGTGGGTDTQYF.

The CDR3 DNA sequence: TGTGCCATCAGTGACTTCTCTGGAAACACCATATATTTT. Its protein is CAISDFSGNTIYF. This sequence joins TRBV10-3 and TRBJ1-3; D remains ambiguous. Germline V gene lookup returns CDR1 ENHRY and CDR2 SYGVKD. Deletions cut 3 bases from V and 0 bases from J, with 3 bases between. This CDR3 has 13 residues.

CDR3 in amino acids: CASSPYGSEQFF. In DNA, the CDR3 is TGTGCCAGCTCACCATACGGGTCTGAGCAGTTCTTC. The chain links TRBV18 to TRBJ2-1; D not resolved. V lost 2 bases and J lost 9, with 8 bases in between. Germline V gives CDR1 KGHSH, CDR2 LQKENI. The CDR3 has 12 amino acids.

This clone was counted once. The chain is built from TRBV21-1 and TRBJ2-2; the table's D call, TRBD2, was not checked against the DNA. TRBV21-1 is given as a pseudogene. This CDR3 has 16 residues. This CDR3 is CASSIPGGLGTWELFF. The CDR3 bases are TGTGCCAGCAGCATTCCGGGGGGCTTGGGCACCTGGGAGCTGTTTTTT.

The chain has TRBV6-6 and TRBJ2-1; TRBD2 matches 14 bases. J was trimmed by 3 bases and V by 5 bases; bases with no gene match: 15. In germline, CDR1 is MNHNY, CDR2 SVGAGI (reference sequence). The CDR3 contains 20 residues. CDR3 coding DNA: TGTGCCAGCAGTCCCCGACAGGGAAGGGGACTAGCGGGAGTCTACAATGAGCAGTTCTTC. The encoded protein is CASSPRQGRGLAGVYNEQFF.

The chain carries TRBV7-8 and TRBJ2-5, with D hard to call. The V and J ends lost 1 base and 3 bases respectively, with 6 bases between them. The V gene's germline CDR1 is SGHVS and CDR2 FQNEAQ. There are 13 residues in the CDR3. The CDR3 reads CASSLDLKETQYF. The DNA for the CDR3 is TGTGCCAGCAGCTTAGACCTAAAAGAGACCCAGTACTTC. The entire variable domain, with the rest obtained from reference TRBV7-8 and TRBJ2-5, is as follows: GAGVSQSPRYKVAKRGQDVALRCDPISGHVSLFWYQQALGQGPEFLTYFQNEAQLDKSGLPSDRFFAERPEGSVSTLKIQRTQQEDSAVYLCASSLDLKETQYFGPGTRLLVL.

J is TRBJ1-6 and V is TRBV28, with TRBD1 matching over 8 bases. V gave up 3 bases and J gave up 0 bases; unmatched junction bases: 4. The CDR3 runs to 17 residues. CDR1 is MDHEN, CDR2 SYDVKM, per germline. CDR3 loop: CASSLYRGSSYNSPLHF. The CDR3 DNA follows: TGTGCCAGCAGTTTGTACAGGGGGAGCTCCTATAATTCACCCCTCCACTTT.

A single count supports this clone. This sequence joins TRBV10-3 and TRBJ2-3, with TRBD2 matching over 11 bases. Germline V CDR1 and CDR2: ENHRY, SYGVKD. Trimming removed 2 bases from V and 0 bases from J; junction bases left unmatched: 16. This CDR3 has 21 residues. The CDR3 DNA follows: TGTGCCATCAGTGAGCAGGACGTTGAGACTAGCGGGATCCTGAGCACAGATACGCAGTATTTT. This translates into CAISEQDVETSGILSTDTQYF.

Only one count was recorded for this clone. This rearrangement joins TRBV5-1 to TRBJ2-7; no definite D call. Germline V gene sequence: CDR1 SGHRS, CDR2 YFSETQ. Between the trimmed V and J ends, which lost 6 bases and 1 base, there was a span of 20 bases. The CDR3 spans 16 residues. The CDR3 nucleotides read TGCGCCAGCACGCCCGAGATAGCTGCAACATCCTACGAGCAGTACTTC. This codes for CASTPEIAATSYEQYF.

This sequence joins TRBV20-1 and TRBJ2-1, with D tentatively TRBD2 (5 bases). The length of the CDR3 is 11 residues. V dropped 7 bases and J dropped 3 bases, with 7 bases sitting between them. CDR1 is DFQATT and CDR2 is SNEGSKA in the germline V gene (reference sequence). The CDR3 loop reads CSVAGYNEQFF. The CDR3 DNA is TGCAGTGTCGCGGGCTACAATGAGCAGTTCTTC.

In the case of this clone: The identical CDR3 is also encoded by other nucleotide sequences in the sample. This sequence joins TRBV5-1 and TRBJ2-5; possibly TRBD1 or TRBD2 for D (6 bases each). Germline V gene lookup returns CDR1 SGHRS and CDR2 YFSETQ. Trimming removed 0 bases at V and 2 bases at J, with 8 bases between. This CDR3 comprises 14 residues. CDR3 bases: TGCGCCAGCAGCTTGGGAGGGGGGCAAGAGACCCAGTACTTC. Its protein product is CASSLGGGQETQYF. The full variable domain, with the rest looked up from reference TRBV5-1 and TRBJ2-5, is KAGVTQTPRYLIKTRGQQVTLSCSPISGHRSVSWYQQTPGQGLQFLFEYFSETQRNKGNFPGRFSGRQFSNSRSEMNVSTLELGDSALYLCASSLGGGQETQYFGPGTRLLVL.

This chain joins TRBV7-8 and TRBJ1-4, with 10 bases aligning to TRBD1. This CDR3 contains 14 residues. Per germline, CDR1 SGHVS and CDR2 FQNEAQ. V gave up 5 bases and J gave up 8 bases; unmatched junction bases: 5. CDR3: CASSGDRGREKLFF. DNA for the CDR3: TGTGCCAGCAGCGGCGACAGGGGGCGGGAAAAACTGTTTTTT.

This clone was counted a few times. V is TRBV11-3 and J is TRBJ2-1; D is possibly TRBD1 or TRBD2 (5 bases each). The CDR3 consists of 13 residues. In germline, CDR1 is SGHNT, CDR2 YENEEA. V lost 3 bases and J 5 bases, leaving 8 bases between the germline ends. The CDR3 is CASSLGRDNEQFF. As DNA, the CDR3 is TGTGCCAGCAGCTTGGGGCGGGACAATGAGCAGTTCTTC.

The CDR3: CASSQTGNTEAFF. Here the CDR3 DNA reads TGTGCCAGCAGCCAAACCGGCAACACTGAAGCTTTCTTT. This sequence joins TRBV14 and TRBJ1-1; D gene ambiguous. From germline, CDR1 is SGHDN and CDR2 FVKESK. This CDR3 spans 13 amino acids. V gave up 2 bases and J gave up 2 bases, with 6 bases separating them.

This sequence joins TRBV11-2 and TRBJ1-2, with D maybe TRBD1 (6 bases). The V gene's germline CDR1 is SGHAT and CDR2 FQNNGV. The CDR3 runs 13 residues. The germline V and J ends were trimmed by 8 bases and 5 bases, with 15 bases remaining between them. The DNA for the CDR3 is TGTGCCAGCGGATCTGAGGGGGGGTATGGCTACACCTTC. It is translated as CASGSEGGYGYTF.

V usage is TRBV4-2 and J usage is TRBJ1-1; D gene uncertain. V gave up 4 bases and J gave up 2 bases, with 11 bases separating them. The length of the CDR3 is 14 residues. Germline CDR1 LGHNA, CDR2 YNFKEQ. CDR3 sequence: CASSPDRVNTEAFF. The CDR3 DNA follows: TGTGCCAGCAGCCCGGATAGGGTAAACACTGAAGCTTTCTTT.

In its sample, this clone was seen once. V usage is TRBV24-1 and J usage is TRBJ2-3; the D is unclear. Germline V gene lookup returns CDR1 KGHDR and CDR2 SFDVKD. V lost 1 base and J 6 bases, leaving 4 bases between the germline ends. CDR3 length: 12 residues. The CDR3 region is CATSDFRDTQYF. The DNA of the CDR3 is TGTGCCACCAGTGATTTCCGGGATACGCAGTATTTT.

This sequence joins TRBV7-8 and TRBJ1-3, with a tentative D call TRBD1 (5 bases). The V and J ends lost 3 bases and 1 base respectively, with 10 bases between them. Per the germline V gene, CDR1 is SGHVS and CDR2 is FQNEAQ. This CDR3 has 15 amino acids. CDR3 in DNA: TGTGCCAGCAGCTTTCGACAGCTTTCTGGAAACACCATATATTTT. Its translation is CASSFRQLSGNTIYF.

J is TRBJ2-1 and V is TRBV10-3; 12 nucleotides match TRBD2. The CDR3 has 13 residues. The trim removed 10 bases at V and 8 bases at J, leaving 6 bases unmatched. From germline, CDR1 is ENHRY and CDR2 SYGVKD. In nucleotides, the CDR3 is TGTGCCACCCACGCTAGCGGGAGGGATGAGCAGTTCTTC. The encoded protein is CATHASGRDEQFF.

CDR3 nucleotide sequence: TGTGCCAGCAGCCAAACGCGGACAGGGGGCACCGGGGAGCTGTTTTTT. This encodes CASSQTRTGGTGELFF. The chain employs TRBV3-1 (or the pseudogene TRBV3-2) and TRBJ2-2, with 10 nucleotides matching TRBD1. The germline V gene has CDR1 LGHDT and CDR2 YNNKEL (reference sequence). The length of the CDR3 is 16 residues. V was clipped by 2 bases and J by 4 bases; unmatched bases: 4.

The CDR3 DNA is TGTGCCAGCAGTGGAAGACGGGACGCCTACGAGCAGTACTTC. Its protein product is CASSGRRDAYEQYF. The chain couples TRBV2 to TRBJ2-7, with D perhaps matching TRBD1 or TRBD2 (5 bases each). CDR1 and CDR2 from the germline V gene are SNHLY and FYNNEI. This CDR3 contains 14 residues. V lost 4 bases, J lost 2 bases, and 12 bases lay in between.

The chain carries TRBV29-1 and TRBJ2-7; TRBD2 matches at 8 bases. Germline CDR1 is SQVTM and CDR2 is ANQGSEA. CDR3 length: 15 amino acids. V shed 6 bases, J shed 0 bases, and the junction held 10 bases outside the gene matches. CDR3 region: CSVVPVSGSSYEQYF. The CDR3 coding sequence is TGCAGCGTGGTACCCGTGAGCGGGAGCTCCTACGAGCAGTACTTC.

V gene TRBV10-1 combines with J gene TRBJ2-2; TRBD1 aligns across 10 bases. In germline, CDR1 is WNHNN, CDR2 SYGVQD (reference sequence). The CDR3 spans 14 residues. Unmatched junction bases numbered 5, after V lost 4 bases and J lost 9 bases. CDR3: CASSGGTGVRELFF. The DNA of the CDR3 is TGCGCCAGCAGTGGGGGGACAGGGGTTCGGGAGCTGTTTTTT.

The rearrangement joins TRBV19 to TRBJ2-1; D not certain. The CDR3 has 14 residues. Per the germline V gene, CDR1 is LNHDA and CDR2 is SQIVND (reference sequence). The V gene lost 7 bases and the J gene lost 0 bases, with 10 bases spanning the gap. The CDR3 spells CASKSASSYNEQFF. CDR3 DNA: TGTGCCAGTAAAAGCGCCAGCTCCTACAATGAGCAGTTCTTC. Full variable domain (missing parts from reference TRBV19 and TRBJ2-1): DGGITQSPKYLFRKEGQNVTLSCEQNLNHDAMYWYRQDPGQGLRLIYYSQIVNDFQKGDIAEGYSVSREKKESFPLTVTSAQKNPTAFYLCASKSASSYNEQFFGPGTRLTVL.

The chain has TRBV11-2 and TRBJ1-2, with D tentatively TRBD1 (5 bases). CDR3 length: 14 residues. Trimming took off 4 bases at V and 3 bases at J, with 12 bases between the two ends. Per germline, CDR1 SGHAT and CDR2 FQNNGV. CDR3 DNA sequence: TGTGCCAGCAGCTCCATCAGGGATTACTATGGCTACACCTTC. Residues: CASSSIRDYYGYTF. Combining the CDR3 with reference TRBV11-2 and TRBJ1-2 gives the whole variable domain EAGVAQSPRYKIIEKRQSVAFWCNPISGHATLYWYQQILGQGPKLLIQFQNNGVVDDSQLPKDRFSAERLKGVDSTLKIQPAKLEDSAVYLCASSSIRDYYGYTFGSGTRLTVV.

This rearrangement joins TRBV28 to TRBJ2-1, with TRBD2 matching 9 bases. Germline lookup yields CDR1 MDHEN and CDR2 SYDVKM. V trimming: 4 bases; J trimming: 1 base; junction bases outside the gene matches: 5. The CDR3 spans 16 residues. CDR3 DNA sequence: TGTGCCAGCAGTTATCGCGGGAGGGCGTCCTACAATGAGCAGTTCTTC. It yields the protein CASSYRGRASYNEQFF.

The chain is built from TRBV6-2 or TRBV6-3 and TRBJ2-7, with 8 bases matching TRBD2. The trim removed 3 bases at V and 2 bases at J, leaving 6 bases unmatched. This CDR3 comprises 15 residues. From germline, CDR1 is MNHEY and CDR2 SVGEGT. The CDR3 nucleotides read TGTGCCAGCAGTTATAGCTCGGGAGGGGCCTACGAGCAGTACTTC. The encoded protein is CASSYSSGGAYEQYF.